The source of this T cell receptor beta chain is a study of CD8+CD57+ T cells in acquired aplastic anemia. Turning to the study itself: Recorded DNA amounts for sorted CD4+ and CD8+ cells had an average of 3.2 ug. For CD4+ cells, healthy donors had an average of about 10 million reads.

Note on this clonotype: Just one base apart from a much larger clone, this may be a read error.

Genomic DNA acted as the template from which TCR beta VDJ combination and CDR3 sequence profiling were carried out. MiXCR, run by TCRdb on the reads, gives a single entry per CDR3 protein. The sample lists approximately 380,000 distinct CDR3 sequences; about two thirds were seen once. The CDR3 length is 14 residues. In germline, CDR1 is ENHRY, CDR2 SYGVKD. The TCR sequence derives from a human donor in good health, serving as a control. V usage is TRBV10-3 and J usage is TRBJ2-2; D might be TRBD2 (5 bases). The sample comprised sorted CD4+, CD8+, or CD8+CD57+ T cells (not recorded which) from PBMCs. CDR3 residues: CVSSGRGWTGELFF. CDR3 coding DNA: TGTGTCAGCAGTGGCCGGGGTTGGACCGGGGAGCTGTTTTTT.